The present entry profiles one T cell receptor beta chain with its context. Its specificity is not known. This sample was taken from a study of OX40 agonist ivuxolimab in advanced cancers. Study-wide results and caveats: Near-lowest levels of clonal expansion characterized partial responders at 0.1-3.0 mg/kg.

The protocol was immunoSEQ multiplex PCR, while the TCRdb copy is restricted to in-frame clones and leaves out a portion. The profile shows about 36,000 clones, around 77% of them singletons. Germline V gene sequence: CDR1 MNHNS, CDR2 SASEGT. The CDR3 totals 14 residues. Trimming took off 0 bases at V and 5 bases at J, with 10 bases between the two ends. The clonotype was recovered from an adult with an advanced solid tumor such as melanoma, head and neck, liver or kidney cancer. This chain uses TRBV6-1 with TRBJ1-1, with D uncertain. Sequencing was performed on CD4+ or CD8+ T cells sorted from blood, taken in a trial of the OX40 agonist ivuxolimab. The CDR3 sequence is CASSEARGRTEAFF. The CDR3 DNA sequence: TGTGCCAGCAGTGAAGCTCGAGGGAGGACTGAAGCTTTCTTT.